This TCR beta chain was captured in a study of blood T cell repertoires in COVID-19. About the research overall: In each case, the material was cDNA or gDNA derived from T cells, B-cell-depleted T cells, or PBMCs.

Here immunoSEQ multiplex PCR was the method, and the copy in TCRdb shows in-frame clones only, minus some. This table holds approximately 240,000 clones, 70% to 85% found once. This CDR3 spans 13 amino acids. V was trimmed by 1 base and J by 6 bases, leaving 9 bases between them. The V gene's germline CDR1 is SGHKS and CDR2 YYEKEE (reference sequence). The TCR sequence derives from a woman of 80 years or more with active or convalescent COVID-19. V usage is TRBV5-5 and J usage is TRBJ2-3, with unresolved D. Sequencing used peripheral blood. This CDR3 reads CASSLYPEDTQYF. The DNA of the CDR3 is TGTGCCAGCAGCTTGTACCCCGAGGATACGCAGTATTTT.